This T cell receptor (beta chain) was observed in a study of blood T cell repertoires in COVID-19. About the study: Samples representing acute and convalescent COVID-19 were sourced from the United States, Italy and Spain. The analysed material was cDNA or gDNA that came from T cells, B-cell-depleted T cells, or PBMCs.

The CDR3 loop spans 13 amino acids. Germline-derived CDR1 and CDR2 are LNHDA and SQIVND (reference sequence). V gave up 2 bases and J gave up 5 bases, with 10 bases separating them. In the original processing: Reference gene primer amplification in the assay estimated nucleated cell counts. TCRdb keeps only in-frame clones here, not all; method: immunoSEQ multiplex PCR. The V and J calls and the clone size are those of that table, but D and trimming were determined from the DNA. The sample has about 200,000 clones; approximately 94% are singletons. A Seattle source enrolled patients during active infection and followed them longitudinally.

The sequence derives from a man aged 30 to 45 with COVID-19, enrolled during active disease. The V and J genes are TRBV19 and TRBJ2-7, with TRBD2 as a possible D gene (5 bases). The material sequenced was peripheral blood. CDR3 sequence reads: CASSITRVDEQYF. CDR3 coding DNA: TGTGCCAGTAGTATAACGAGGGTCGACGAGCAGTACTTC.